Presented here are 18 T cell receptor beta chains from one specimen sequenced in a study of cytomegalovirus exposure and HLA in healthy donors. Researchers ran the PCR with 60 Vbeta and 13 Jbeta primers. Using immunoSEQ multiplex PCR, the repertoire was profiled, and TCRdb retains in-frame clones only, with some absent. This table has more than 95,000 clones, under 80% appearing once. The sample consisted of PBMCs. The receptors were gathered from a middle-aged woman in good health and CMV-seropositive.

This sequence joins TRBV6-1 and TRBJ1-1, with unresolved D. Germline CDR1 MNHNS, CDR2 SASEGT. V was shortened by 5 bases and J by 0 bases, with 7 bases between the two germline ends. The CDR3 runs to 13 residues. The CDR3 loop reads CASSLRVNTEAFF. In nucleotides, the CDR3 is TGTGCCAGCAGTCTAAGAGTGAACACTGAAGCTTTCTTT.

The chain has TRBV5-4 and TRBJ1-6; no firm D call. V was pared by 0 bases and J by 0 bases, with 7 bases between. The length of the CDR3 is 16 residues. CDR1 is SGHNT and CDR2 is YYREEE in the germline V gene (reference sequence). The CDR3 coding sequence is TGTGCCAGCAGCTTGGACCGGAGCTCCTATAATTCACCCCTCCACTTT. Its protein product is CASSLDRSSYNSPLHF.

The gene calls are TRBV28 and TRBJ2-7; 7 nucleotides align to TRBD1. The CDR3 sequence is 15 residues long. V dropped 6 bases and J dropped 3; count of bases not matched to a gene: 11. Germline V gene lookup returns CDR1 MDHEN and CDR2 SYDVKM. The CDR3 DNA reads as TGTGCCAGCAGCACCCCCCGGGACAGCAACTACGAGCAGTACTTC. This sequence encodes CASSTPRDSNYEQYF.

This chain connects TRBV4-3 to TRBJ2-2; 7 bases align to TRBD1. The CDR3 sequence is 18 residues long. Unmatched junction bases numbered 12, after V lost 1 base and J lost 4 bases. CDR1 and CDR2 (germline): LGHNA, YSLEER. The CDR3 bases are TGCGCCAGCAGCCAAGGGGAACTCCTGACAGGGACCACCGGGGAGCTGTTTTTT. Its translation is CASSQGELLTGTTGELFF.

The V call is TRBV6-4, the J call TRBJ2-2, with D perhaps matching TRBD1 (5 bases). Germline V lookup: CDR1 MRHNA, CDR2 SNTAGT. Trimming took off 6 bases at V and 5 bases at J, with 13 bases between the two ends. The CDR3 sequence is 14 residues long. The CDR3 protein is CASRQEGSTGELFF. CDR3 DNA: TGTGCCAGCAGACAGGAAGGTAGTACCGGGGAGCTGTTTTTT.

This chain joins TRBV4-2 and TRBJ2-1, with 7 bases lining up with TRBD2. Losses at the gene ends were 2 bases for V and 3 bases for J; bases not matched to a gene: 1. Germline V gene lookup returns CDR1 LGHNA and CDR2 YNFKEQ. The CDR3 contains 14 residues. CDR3 bases: TGTGCCAGCAGCCAACGGACTAGCTACAATGAGCAGTTCTTC. This gives the protein CASSQRTSYNEQFF.

In this sample, this clone turned up a few times. The V call is TRBV7-8, the J call TRBJ1-2, with D possibly TRBD1 on 5 matching bases. The CDR3 runs to 17 residues. Germline V CDR1 and CDR2: SGHVS, FQNEAQ. V was cut by 4 bases and J by 1 base, with 19 bases left in between. CDR3 amino acids: CASSYWARVGFNYGYTF. The CDR3 coding sequence is TGTGCCAGCAGCTATTGGGCCAGGGTAGGGTTTAACTATGGCTACACCTTC.

The chain couples TRBV28 to TRBJ1-4; 9 positions agree with TRBD1. The CDR3 extends over 16 amino acids. Germline loops: CDR1 MDHEN, CDR2 SYDVKM. J was trimmed by 7 bases and V by 5 bases; bases with no gene match: 11. The CDR3 bases are TGTGCCAGCAGTAATGCACAGGGGGCGCGGGGTGAAAAACTGTTTTTT. As protein: CASSNAQGARGEKLFF. Based on the CDR3 plus reference TRBV28 and TRBJ1-4, the full variable domain is DVKVTQSSRYLVKRTGEKVFLECVQDMDHENMFWYRQDPGLGLRLIYFSYDVKMKEKGDIPEGYSVSREKKERFSLILESASTNQTSMYLCASSNAQGARGEKLFFGSGTQLSVL.

This rearrangement joins TRBV2 to TRBJ2-1, with 7 bases that match TRBD2. The CDR3 is made up of 14 amino acids. J lost 4 bases, V lost 9 bases, and 9 bases had no gene match. The germline CDR1 and CDR2 sequences are SNHLY and FYNNEI. CDR3 sequence (DNA): TGTGCCAGTAGGGCTAGGGGACTATACAATGAGCAGTTCTTC. Amino acids: CASRARGLYNEQFF.

This clone was picked up a small number of times. The rearrangement uses TRBV13 and TRBJ2-3; D is unclear. This CDR3 is built from 14 residues. V was shortened by 5 bases and J by 1 base, with 10 bases between the two germline ends. Germline V gene sequence: CDR1 PRHDT, CDR2 FYEKMQ (reference sequence). The DNA for the CDR3 is TGTGCCAGCAGCCCCGGCGCGGGCACAGATACGCAGTATTTT. Its translation: CASSPGAGTDTQYF.

This rearrangement joins TRBV4-1 to TRBJ1-5, with 7 bases identical to TRBD1. Looked up from germline, CDR1 is MGHRA and CDR2 is YSYEKL. The V segment lost 4 bases and the J segment 4 bases; nucleotides outside the gene matches: 7. The CDR3 is 15 amino acids. Written as DNA, the CDR3 is TGCGCCAGCAGCCTCCGGGACAGAGAAAATCAGCCCCAGCATTTT. It specifies CASSLRDRENQPQHF.

This rearrangement joins TRBV5-4 to TRBJ2-1; TRBD2 matches at 10 bases. The length of the CDR3 is 16 residues. V shed 0 bases and J 4 bases; nucleotides not matched to a gene: 4. Germline loops: CDR1 SGHNT, CDR2 YYREEE (reference sequence). The CDR3 loop reads CASSLGGSGGYNEQFF. CDR3 DNA sequence: TGTGCCAGCAGCTTGGGGGGTAGCGGGGGGTACAATGAGCAGTTCTTC.

The chain joins TRBV7-9 to TRBJ1-1; 11 nucleotides match TRBD1. The CDR3 covers 14 residues. Germline loops: CDR1 SEHNR, CDR2 FQNEAQ (reference sequence). V shed 5 bases and J 11 bases; nucleotides not matched to a gene: 10. CDR3 in DNA: TGTGCCAGCAGCAGAGGACAGGGGGCTCGGTATGCTTTCTTT. It specifies CASSRGQGARYAFF.

This clone was counted only a few times. The chain recombines TRBV15 with TRBJ2-3, with 7 nucleotides matching TRBD2. The CDR3 is made up of 15 amino acids. The germline CDR1 and CDR2 sequences are LNHNV and YYDKDF (reference sequence). V dropped 0 bases and J dropped 4; count of bases not matched to a gene: 4. The CDR3 here is CATSREGRGADTQYF. CDR3 DNA: TGTGCCACCAGCAGAGAGGGGAGGGGCGCAGATACGCAGTATTTT.

The chain uses TRBV12-5 and TRBJ1-2, with D possibly matching TRBD1 (6 bases). Germline CDR1 is LGHNT and CDR2 is FRNRAP. The CDR3 runs to 16 residues. V lost 0 bases, J lost 7 bases, and 18 bases lay in between. Here the CDR3 DNA reads TGTGCTAGTGGTTTGGTAGTATCGGGGGGCGGGAGTGGCTACACCTTC. It translates to CASGLVVSGGGSGYTF.

V is TRBV27 and J is TRBJ1-3; D ambiguous. The CDR3 is 13 residues long. Trimming cost V 2 bases and J 3 bases, with 5 bases left between them. Germline CDR1 reads MNHEY; CDR2 reads SMNVEV (reference sequence). The chain's CDR3 is CASSLEVGNTIYF. The CDR3 DNA sequence: TGTGCCAGCAGTTTAGAGGTTGGAAACACCATATATTTT.

The gene calls are TRBV19 and TRBJ2-7, with 9 bases lining up with TRBD2. J was trimmed by 0 bases and V by 7 bases; bases with no gene match: 4. CDR3 length: 14 amino acids. Germline CDR1 LNHDA, CDR2 SQIVND (reference sequence). The CDR3 nucleotides are TGTGCCAGTAAAGCGGGAGGCCTCTCCTACGAGCAGTACTTC. Translated: CASKAGGLSYEQYF.

Written as DNA, the CDR3 is TGTGCCAGCAGCTTAGTCTTTCAGGGGTTCAGTTCACCCCTCCACTTT. Amino acid sequence: CASSLVFQGFSSPLHF. This chain joins TRBV7-8 and TRBJ1-6; possibly TRBD1 for D (6 bases). V shed 1 base and J shed 9 bases, with 16 bases lying between them. The germline V gene encodes CDR1 SGHVS and CDR2 FQNEAQ. This CDR3 is 16 amino acids long.